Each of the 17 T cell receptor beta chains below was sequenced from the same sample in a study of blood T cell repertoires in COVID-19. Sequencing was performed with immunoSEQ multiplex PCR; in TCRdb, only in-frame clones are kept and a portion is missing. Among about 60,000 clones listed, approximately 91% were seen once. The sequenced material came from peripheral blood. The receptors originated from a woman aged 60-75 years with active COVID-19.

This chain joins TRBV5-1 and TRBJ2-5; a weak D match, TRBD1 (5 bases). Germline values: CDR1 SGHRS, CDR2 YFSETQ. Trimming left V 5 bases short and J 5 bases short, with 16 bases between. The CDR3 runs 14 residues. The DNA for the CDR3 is TGCGCCAGCAGGCAGACAGCCTCTGAGGAGACCCAGTACTTC. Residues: CASRQTASEETQYF.

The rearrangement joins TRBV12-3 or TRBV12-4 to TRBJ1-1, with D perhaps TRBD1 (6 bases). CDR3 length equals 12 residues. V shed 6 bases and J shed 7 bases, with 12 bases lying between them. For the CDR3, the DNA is TGTGCCAGCAGACAAACAGGGTATGAAGCTTTCTTT. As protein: CASRQTGYEAFF.

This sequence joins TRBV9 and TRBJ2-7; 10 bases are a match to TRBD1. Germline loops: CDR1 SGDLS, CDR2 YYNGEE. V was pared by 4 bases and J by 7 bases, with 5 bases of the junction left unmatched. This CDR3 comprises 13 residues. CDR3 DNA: TGTGCCAGCAGCTTCGACAGGGGGCAAGAGCAGTACTTC. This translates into CASSFDRGQEQYF.

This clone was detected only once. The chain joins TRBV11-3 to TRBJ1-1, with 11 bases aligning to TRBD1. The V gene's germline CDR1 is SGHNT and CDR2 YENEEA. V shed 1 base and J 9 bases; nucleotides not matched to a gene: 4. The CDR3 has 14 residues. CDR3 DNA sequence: TGTGCCAGCAGCTTAGGGGGACAGGGGGATCAAGCTTTCTTT. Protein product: CASSLGGQGDQAFF.

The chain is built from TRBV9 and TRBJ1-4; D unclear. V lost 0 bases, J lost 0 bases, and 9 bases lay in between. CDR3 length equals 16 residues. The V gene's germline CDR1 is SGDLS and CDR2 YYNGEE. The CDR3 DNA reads TGTGCCAGCAGCGTAGCCCCCTTAGCAACTAATGAAAAACTGTTTTTT. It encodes CASSVAPLATNEKLFF.

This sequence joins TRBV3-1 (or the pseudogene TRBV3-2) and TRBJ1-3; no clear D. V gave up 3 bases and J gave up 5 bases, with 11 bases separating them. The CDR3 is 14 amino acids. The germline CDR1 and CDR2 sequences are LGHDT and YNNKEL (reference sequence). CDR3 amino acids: CASSHSSGRNTIYF. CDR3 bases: TGTGCCAGCAGCCACTCCTCCGGGAGAAACACCATATATTTT.

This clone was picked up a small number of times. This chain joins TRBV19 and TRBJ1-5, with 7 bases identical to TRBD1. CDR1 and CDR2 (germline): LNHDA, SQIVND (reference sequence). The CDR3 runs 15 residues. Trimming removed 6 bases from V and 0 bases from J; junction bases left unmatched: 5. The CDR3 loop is CASREGQYSNQPQHF. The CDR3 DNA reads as TGTGCCAGTAGGGAGGGACAGTATAGCAATCAGCCCCAGCATTTT.

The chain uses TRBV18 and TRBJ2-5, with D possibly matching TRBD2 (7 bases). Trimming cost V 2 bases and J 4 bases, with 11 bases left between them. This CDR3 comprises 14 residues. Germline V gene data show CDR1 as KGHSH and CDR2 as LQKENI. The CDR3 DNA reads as TGTGCCAGCTCACCAGCGGGGGCGGGAGAGACCCAGTACTTC. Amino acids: CASSPAGAGETQYF.

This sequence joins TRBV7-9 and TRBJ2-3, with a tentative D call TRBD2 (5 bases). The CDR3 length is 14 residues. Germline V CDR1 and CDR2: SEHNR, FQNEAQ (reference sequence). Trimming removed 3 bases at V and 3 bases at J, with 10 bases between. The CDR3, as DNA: TGTGCCAGCAGCTTTGCCGGAGGAACAGATACGCAGTATTTT. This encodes CASSFAGGTDTQYF.

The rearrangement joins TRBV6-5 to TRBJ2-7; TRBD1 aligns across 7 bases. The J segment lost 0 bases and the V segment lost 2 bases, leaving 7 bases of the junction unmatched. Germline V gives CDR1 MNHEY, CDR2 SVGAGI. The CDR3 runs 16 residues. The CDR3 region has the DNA TGTGCCAGCAGTTACCCAACAGGGGAAAGCTCCTACGAGCAGTACTTC. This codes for CASSYPTGESSYEQYF.

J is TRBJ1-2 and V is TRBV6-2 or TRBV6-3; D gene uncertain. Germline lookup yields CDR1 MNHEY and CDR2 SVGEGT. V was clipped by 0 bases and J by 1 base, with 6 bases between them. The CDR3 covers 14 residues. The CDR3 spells CASSYSPVNYGYTF. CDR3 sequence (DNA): TGTGCCAGCAGTTACTCGCCAGTTAACTATGGCTACACCTTC.

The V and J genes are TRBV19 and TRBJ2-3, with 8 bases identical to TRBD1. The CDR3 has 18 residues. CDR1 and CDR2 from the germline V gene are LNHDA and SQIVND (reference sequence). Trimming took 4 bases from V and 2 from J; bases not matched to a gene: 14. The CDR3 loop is CASSTRLGTGLYTDTQYF. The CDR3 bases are TGTGCCAGTAGTACTCGTCTTGGGACAGGCCTTTACACAGATACGCAGTATTTT.

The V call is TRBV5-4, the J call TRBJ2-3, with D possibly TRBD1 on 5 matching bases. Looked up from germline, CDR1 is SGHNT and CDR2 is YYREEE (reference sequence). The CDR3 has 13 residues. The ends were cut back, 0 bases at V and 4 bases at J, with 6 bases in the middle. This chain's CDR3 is CASSLVGADTQYF. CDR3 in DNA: TGTGCCAGCAGCTTGGTAGGGGCAGATACGCAGTATTTT.

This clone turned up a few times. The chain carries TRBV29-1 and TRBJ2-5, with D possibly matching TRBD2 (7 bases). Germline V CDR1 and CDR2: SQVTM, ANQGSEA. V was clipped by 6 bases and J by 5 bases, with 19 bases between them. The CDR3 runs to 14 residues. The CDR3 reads CSVSSGGPGETQYF. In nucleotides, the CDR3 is TGCAGCGTCTCTTCCGGGGGGCCGGGGGAGACCCAGTACTTC.

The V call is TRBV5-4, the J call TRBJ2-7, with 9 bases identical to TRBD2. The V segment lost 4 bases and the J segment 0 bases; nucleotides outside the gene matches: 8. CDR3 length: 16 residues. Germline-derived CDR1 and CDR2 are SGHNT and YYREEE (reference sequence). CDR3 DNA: TGTGCCAGCAGCCCGAGCGGGGGGCTGAGCTCCTACGAGCAGTACTTC. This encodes CASSPSGGLSSYEQYF.

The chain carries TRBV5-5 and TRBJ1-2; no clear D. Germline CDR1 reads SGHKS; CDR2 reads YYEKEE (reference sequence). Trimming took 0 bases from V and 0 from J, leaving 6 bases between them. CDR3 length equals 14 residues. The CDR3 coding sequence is TGTGCCAGCAGCTTGGGGGCGACTAACTATGGCTACACCTTC. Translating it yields CASSLGATNYGYTF.

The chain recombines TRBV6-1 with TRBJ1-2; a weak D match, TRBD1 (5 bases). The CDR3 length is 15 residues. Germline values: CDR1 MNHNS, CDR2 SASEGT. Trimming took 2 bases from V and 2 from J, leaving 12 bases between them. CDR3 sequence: CASSEQAGLNYGYTF. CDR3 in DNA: TGTGCCAGCAGTGAACAAGCAGGGCTAAACTATGGCTACACCTTC.